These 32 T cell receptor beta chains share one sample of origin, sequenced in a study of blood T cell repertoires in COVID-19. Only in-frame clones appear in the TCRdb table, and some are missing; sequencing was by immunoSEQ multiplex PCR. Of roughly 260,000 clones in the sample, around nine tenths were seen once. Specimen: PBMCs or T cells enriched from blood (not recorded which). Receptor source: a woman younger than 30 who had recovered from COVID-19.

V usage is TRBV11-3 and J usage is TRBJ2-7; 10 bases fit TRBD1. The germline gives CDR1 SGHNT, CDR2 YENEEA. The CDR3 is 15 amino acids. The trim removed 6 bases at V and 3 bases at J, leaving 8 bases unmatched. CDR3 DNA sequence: TGTGCCAGCAGTTTCAGACAGGGGGCTCGCTACGAGCAGTACTTC. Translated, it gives CASSFRQGARYEQYF.

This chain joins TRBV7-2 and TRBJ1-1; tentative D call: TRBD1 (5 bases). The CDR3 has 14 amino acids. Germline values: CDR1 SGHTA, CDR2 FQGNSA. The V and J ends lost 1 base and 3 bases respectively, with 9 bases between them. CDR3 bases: TGTGCCAGCAGCTTAGAAGGGGATGACACTGAAGCTTTCTTT. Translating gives CASSLEGDDTEAFF. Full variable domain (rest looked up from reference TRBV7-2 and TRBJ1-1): GAGVSQSPSNKVTEKGKDVELRCDPISGHTALYWYRQSLGQGLEFLIYFQGNSAPDKSGLPSDRFSAERTGGSVSTLTIQRTQQEDSAVYLCASSLEGDDTEAFFGQGTRLTVV.

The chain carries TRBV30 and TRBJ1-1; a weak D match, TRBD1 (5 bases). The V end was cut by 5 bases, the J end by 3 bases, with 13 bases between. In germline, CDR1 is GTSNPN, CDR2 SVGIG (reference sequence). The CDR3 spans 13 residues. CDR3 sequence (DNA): TGTGCCTGGGACGGGGGAAGGGACACTGAAGCTTTCTTT. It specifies CAWDGGRDTEAFF.

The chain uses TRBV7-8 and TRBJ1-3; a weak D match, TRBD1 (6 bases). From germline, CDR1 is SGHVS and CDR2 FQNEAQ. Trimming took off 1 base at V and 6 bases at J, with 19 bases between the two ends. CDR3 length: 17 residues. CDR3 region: CASSLGHRVELENTIYF. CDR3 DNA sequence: TGTGCCAGCAGCTTAGGCCACAGGGTTGAATTGGAAAACACCATATATTTT.

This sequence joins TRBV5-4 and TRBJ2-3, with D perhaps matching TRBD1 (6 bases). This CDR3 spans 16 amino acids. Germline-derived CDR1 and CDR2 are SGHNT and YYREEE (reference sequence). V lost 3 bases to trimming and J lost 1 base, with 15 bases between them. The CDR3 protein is CASSSVGHGGTDTQYF. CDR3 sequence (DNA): TGTGCCAGCAGCTCGGTGGGACACGGGGGCACAGATACGCAGTATTTT.

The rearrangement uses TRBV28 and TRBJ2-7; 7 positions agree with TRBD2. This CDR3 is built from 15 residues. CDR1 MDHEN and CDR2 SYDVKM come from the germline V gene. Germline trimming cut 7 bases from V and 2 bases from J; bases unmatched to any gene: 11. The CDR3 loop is CASTSGLRETYEQYF. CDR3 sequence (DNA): TGTGCCAGCACCTCGGGACTAAGGGAAACCTACGAGCAGTACTTC.

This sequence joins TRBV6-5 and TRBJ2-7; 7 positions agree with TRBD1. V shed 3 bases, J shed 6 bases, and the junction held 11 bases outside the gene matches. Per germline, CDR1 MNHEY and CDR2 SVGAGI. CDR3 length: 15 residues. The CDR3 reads CASSYSGTVALEQYF. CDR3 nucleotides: TGTGCCAGCAGTTATTCCGGGACAGTGGCCCTCGAGCAGTACTTC.

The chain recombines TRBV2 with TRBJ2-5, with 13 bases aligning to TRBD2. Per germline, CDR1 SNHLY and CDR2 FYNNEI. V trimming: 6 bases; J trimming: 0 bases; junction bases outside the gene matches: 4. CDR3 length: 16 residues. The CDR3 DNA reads TGTGCCAGCAGAACCGGGACTAGCGGGAACCAAGAGACCCAGTACTTC. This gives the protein CASRTGTSGNQETQYF. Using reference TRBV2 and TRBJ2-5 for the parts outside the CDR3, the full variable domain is EPEVTQTPSHQVTQMGQEVILRCVPISNHLYFYWYRQILGQKVEFLVSFYNNEISEKSEIFDDQFSVERPDGSNFTLKIRSTKLEDSAMYFCASRTGTSGNQETQYFGPGTRLLVL.

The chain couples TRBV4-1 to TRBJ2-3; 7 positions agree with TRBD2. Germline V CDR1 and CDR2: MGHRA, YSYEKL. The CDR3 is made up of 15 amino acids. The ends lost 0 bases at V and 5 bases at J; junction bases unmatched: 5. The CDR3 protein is CASSQDQPSGDTQYF. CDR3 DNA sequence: TGCGCCAGCAGCCAAGATCAGCCTAGCGGAGATACGCAGTATTTT.

The CDR3 sequence: CASSGAGEAQETQYF. Written as DNA, the CDR3 is TGTGCCAGCAGTGGGGCGGGAGAGGCCCAAGAGACCCAGTACTTC. The gene calls are TRBV2 and TRBJ2-5; 7 nucleotides agree with TRBD2. This CDR3 region has 15 residues. The junction had 6 bases not matched to a gene; V was cut back by 4 bases and J by 1 base. Germline-derived CDR1 and CDR2 are SNHLY and FYNNEI.

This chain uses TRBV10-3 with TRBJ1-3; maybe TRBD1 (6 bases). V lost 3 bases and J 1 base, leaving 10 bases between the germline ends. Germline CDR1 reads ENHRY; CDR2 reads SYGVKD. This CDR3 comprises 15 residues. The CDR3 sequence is CAISEEGVSGNTIYF. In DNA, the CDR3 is TGTGCCATCAGTGAAGAGGGGGTATCTGGAAACACCATATATTTT.

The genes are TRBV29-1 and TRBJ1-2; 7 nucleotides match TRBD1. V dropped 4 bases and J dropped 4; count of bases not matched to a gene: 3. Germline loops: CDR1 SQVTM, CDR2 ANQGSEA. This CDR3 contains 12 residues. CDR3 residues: CSVVEGAYGYTF. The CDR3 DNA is TGCAGCGTTGTCGAGGGGGCCTATGGCTACACCTTC.

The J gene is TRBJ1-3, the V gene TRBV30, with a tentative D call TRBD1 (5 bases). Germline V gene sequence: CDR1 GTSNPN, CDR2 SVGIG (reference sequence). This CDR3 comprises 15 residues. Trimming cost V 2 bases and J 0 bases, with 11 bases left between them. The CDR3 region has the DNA TGTGCCTGGAGTAAGGGGTCCCTCTCTGGAAACACCATATATTTT. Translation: CAWSKGSLSGNTIYF.

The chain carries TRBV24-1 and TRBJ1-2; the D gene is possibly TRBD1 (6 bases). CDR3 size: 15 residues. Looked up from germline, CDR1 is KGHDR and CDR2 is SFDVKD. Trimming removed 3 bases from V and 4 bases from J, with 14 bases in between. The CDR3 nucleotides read TGTGCCACCAGTGATGCGACAGGCCCAACCTATGGCTACACCTTC. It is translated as CATSDATGPTYGYTF.

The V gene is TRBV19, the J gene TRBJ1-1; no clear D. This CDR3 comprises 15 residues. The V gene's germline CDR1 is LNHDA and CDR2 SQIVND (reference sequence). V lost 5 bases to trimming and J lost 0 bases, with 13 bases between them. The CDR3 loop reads CASSPGLFLNTEAFF. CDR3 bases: TGTGCCAGTAGTCCCGGTCTTTTTTTGAACACTGAAGCTTTCTTT.

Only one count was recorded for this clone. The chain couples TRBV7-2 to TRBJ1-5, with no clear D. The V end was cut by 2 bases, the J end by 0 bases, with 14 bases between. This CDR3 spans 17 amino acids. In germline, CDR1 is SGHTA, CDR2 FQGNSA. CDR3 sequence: CASSLSPQRYSNQPQHF. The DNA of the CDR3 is TGTGCCAGCAGCTTATCGCCACAGAGATATAGCAATCAGCCCCAGCATTTT.

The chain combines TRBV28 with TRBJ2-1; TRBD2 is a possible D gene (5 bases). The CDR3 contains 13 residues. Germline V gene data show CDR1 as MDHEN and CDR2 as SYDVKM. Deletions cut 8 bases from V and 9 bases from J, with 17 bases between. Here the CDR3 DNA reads TGTGCCAGCCACCCACCGGGATACCTTGAGCAGTTCTTC. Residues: CASHPPGYLEQFF.

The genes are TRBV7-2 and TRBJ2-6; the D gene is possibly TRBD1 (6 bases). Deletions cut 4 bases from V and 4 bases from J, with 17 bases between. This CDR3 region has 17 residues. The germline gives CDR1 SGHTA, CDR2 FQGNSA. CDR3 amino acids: CASSSPGEFSGANVLTF. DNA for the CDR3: TGTGCCAGCAGCTCACCAGGGGAATTCTCGGGGGCCAACGTCCTGACTTTC.

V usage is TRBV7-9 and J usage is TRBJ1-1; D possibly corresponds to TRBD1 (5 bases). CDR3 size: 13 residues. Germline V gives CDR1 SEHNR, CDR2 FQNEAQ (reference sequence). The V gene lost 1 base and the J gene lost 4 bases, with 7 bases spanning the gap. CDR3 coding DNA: TGTGCCAGCAGCTTAGAAAGGGGCACTGAAGCTTTCTTT. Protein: CASSLERGTEAFF.

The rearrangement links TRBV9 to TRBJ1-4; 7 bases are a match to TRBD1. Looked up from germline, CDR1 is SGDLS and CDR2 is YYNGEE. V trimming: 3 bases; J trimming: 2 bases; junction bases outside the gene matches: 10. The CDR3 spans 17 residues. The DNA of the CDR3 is TGTGCCAGCAGCGCTGAGACAGGGCGGCTGACTAATGAAAAACTGTTTTTT. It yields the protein CASSAETGRLTNEKLFF.

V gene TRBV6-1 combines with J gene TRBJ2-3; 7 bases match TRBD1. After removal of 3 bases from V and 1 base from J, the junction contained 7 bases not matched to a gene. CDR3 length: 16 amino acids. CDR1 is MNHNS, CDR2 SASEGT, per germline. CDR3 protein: CASSDPRGKGTDTQYF. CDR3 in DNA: TGTGCCAGCAGTGATCCCAGGGGGAAAGGCACAGATACGCAGTATTTT.

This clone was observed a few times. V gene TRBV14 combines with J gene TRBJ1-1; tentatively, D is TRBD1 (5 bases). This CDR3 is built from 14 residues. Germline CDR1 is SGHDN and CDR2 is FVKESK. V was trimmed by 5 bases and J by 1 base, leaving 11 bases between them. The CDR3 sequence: CASSRATGNTEAFF. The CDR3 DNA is TGTGCCAGCAGCAGGGCTACAGGGAACACTGAAGCTTTCTTT.

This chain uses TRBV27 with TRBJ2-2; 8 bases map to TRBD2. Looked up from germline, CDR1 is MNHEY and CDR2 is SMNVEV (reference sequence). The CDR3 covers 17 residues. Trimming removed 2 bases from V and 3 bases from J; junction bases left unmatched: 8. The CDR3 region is CASSLTPGTRYTGELFF. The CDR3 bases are TGTGCCAGCAGTTTAACGCCCGGGACTAGATACACCGGGGAGCTGTTTTTT.

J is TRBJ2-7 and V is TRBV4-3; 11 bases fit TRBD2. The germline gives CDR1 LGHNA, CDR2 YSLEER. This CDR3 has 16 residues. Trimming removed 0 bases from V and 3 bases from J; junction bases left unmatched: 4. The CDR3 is CASSQELAGDLYEQYF. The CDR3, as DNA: TGCGCCAGCAGCCAAGAACTAGCGGGGGACCTCTACGAGCAGTACTTC.

DNA for the CDR3: TGTGCCAGCAGCTTGGGCCAGGGGCGAATGGGTAATGAAAAACTGTTTTTT. Protein: CASSLGQGRMGNEKLFF. This chain uses TRBV5-6 with TRBJ1-4, with D tentatively TRBD1 (6 bases). Germline CDR1 and CDR2: SGHDT and YYEEEE. The CDR3 covers 17 residues. With 0 bases removed from V and 4 bases from J, the gap between germline ends came to 16 bases.

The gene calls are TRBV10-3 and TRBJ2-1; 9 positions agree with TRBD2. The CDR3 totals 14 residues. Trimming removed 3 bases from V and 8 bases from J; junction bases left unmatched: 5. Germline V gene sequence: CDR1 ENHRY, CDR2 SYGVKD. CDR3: CAISDLAGLDEQFF. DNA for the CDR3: TGTGCCATCAGTGATCTAGCGGGGCTCGATGAGCAGTTCTTC.

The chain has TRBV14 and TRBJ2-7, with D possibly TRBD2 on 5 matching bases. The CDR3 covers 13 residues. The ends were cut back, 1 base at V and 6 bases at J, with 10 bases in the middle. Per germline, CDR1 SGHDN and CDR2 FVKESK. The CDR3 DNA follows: TGTGCCAGCAGCCAAGTATTGGGAGTCGAGCAGTACTTC. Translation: CASSQVLGVEQYF.

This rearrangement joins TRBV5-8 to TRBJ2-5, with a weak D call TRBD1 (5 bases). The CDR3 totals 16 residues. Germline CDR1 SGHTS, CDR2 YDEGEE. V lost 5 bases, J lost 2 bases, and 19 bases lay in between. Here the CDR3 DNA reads TGTGCCAGCAGGGTTGGTAGGGGTCTTCAACAAGAGACCCAGTACTTC. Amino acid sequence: CASRVGRGLQQETQYF.

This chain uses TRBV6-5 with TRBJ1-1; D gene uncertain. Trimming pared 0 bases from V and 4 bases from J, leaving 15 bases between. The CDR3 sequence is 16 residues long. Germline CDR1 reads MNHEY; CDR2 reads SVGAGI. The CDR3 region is CASSYSARSGFTEAFF. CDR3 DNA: TGTGCCAGCAGTTACTCCGCTCGTTCGGGGTTCACTGAAGCTTTCTTT.

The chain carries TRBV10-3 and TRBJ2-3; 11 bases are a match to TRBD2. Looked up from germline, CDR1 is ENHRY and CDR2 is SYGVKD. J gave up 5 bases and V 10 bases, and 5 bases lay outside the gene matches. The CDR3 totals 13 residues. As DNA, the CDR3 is TGTGCCAGTCGACTAGCGGGACTAGATACGCAGTATTTT. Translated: CASRLAGLDTQYF.

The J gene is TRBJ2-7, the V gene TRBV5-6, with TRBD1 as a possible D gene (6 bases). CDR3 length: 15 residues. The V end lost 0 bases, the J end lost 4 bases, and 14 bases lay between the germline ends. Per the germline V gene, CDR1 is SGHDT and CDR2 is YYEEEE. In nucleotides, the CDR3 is TGTGCCAGCAGCTTGGTTAGGGGGTCCCGATACGAGCAGTACTTC. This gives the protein CASSLVRGSRYEQYF. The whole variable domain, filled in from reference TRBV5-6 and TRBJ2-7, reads DAGVTQSPTHLIKTRGQQVTLRCSPKSGHDTVSWYQQALGQGPQFIFQYYEEEERQRGNFPDRFSGHQFPNYSSELNVNALLLGDSALYLCASSLVRGSRYEQYFGPGTRLTVT.

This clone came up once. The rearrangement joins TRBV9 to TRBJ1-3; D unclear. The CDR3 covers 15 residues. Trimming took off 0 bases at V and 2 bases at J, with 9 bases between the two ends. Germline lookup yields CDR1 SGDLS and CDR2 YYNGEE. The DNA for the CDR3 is TGTGCCAGCAGCGTAGCGGGGATAGCTGGAAACACCATATATTTT. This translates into CASSVAGIAGNTIYF.